Listed here are 5 T cell receptor beta chains from one sample, sequenced in a study of blood T cell repertoires in COVID-19. Generated by immunoSEQ multiplex PCR, the TCRdb table keeps only in-frame clones and is missing some. The sample lists over 300,000 clones; roughly 88% were seen once. The sample taken for sequencing was peripheral blood. The receptors come from a woman between 45 and 60 years old with acute or convalescent COVID-19.

V usage is TRBV3-1 (or the pseudogene TRBV3-2) and J usage is TRBJ1-1; D gene ambiguous. Per germline, CDR1 LGHDT and CDR2 YNNKEL (reference sequence). Deletions cut 0 bases from V and 8 bases from J, with 7 bases between. The CDR3 length is 12 residues. The CDR3 reads CASSQEGREAFF. CDR3 DNA sequence: TGTGCCAGCAGCCAAGAAGGCAGGGAAGCTTTCTTT.

The chain uses TRBV30 and TRBJ1-1, with 7 bases matching TRBD1. V shed 6 bases, J shed 0 bases, and the junction held 4 bases outside the gene matches. The CDR3 consists of 13 residues. Germline CDR1 is GTSNPN and CDR2 is SVGIG (reference sequence). The CDR3 sequence is CACTGTVNTEAFF. For the CDR3, the DNA is TGTGCCTGCACAGGGACAGTGAACACTGAAGCTTTCTTT.

The V and J genes are TRBV2 and TRBJ1-5; tentative D call: TRBD1 (5 bases). Trimming cost V 6 bases and J 5 bases, with 11 bases left between them. CDR1 is SNHLY and CDR2 is FYNNEI in the germline V gene. The length of the CDR3 is 13 residues. CDR3 residues: CASRVGAHQPQHF. CDR3 DNA: TGTGCCAGCAGAGTAGGGGCTCATCAGCCCCAGCATTTT.

This clone showed up just a few times. The CDR3 DNA follows: TGCGCCAGCAGATCTAGGACATACTATGGCTACACCTTC. It specifies CASRSRTYYGYTF. V usage is TRBV10-1 and J usage is TRBJ1-2; tentatively, D is TRBD1 (5 bases). Per the germline V gene, CDR1 is WNHNN and CDR2 is SYGVQD (reference sequence). Trimming took off 6 bases at V and 3 bases at J, with 11 bases between the two ends. This CDR3 has 13 amino acids.

The chain has TRBV5-4 and TRBJ1-1; no definite D call. The CDR3 runs to 14 residues. Deletions cut 3 bases from V and 0 bases from J, with 9 bases between. The germline gives CDR1 SGHNT, CDR2 YYREEE (reference sequence). The CDR3 region has the DNA TGTGCCAGCAGCTCTAAAAATATGAACACTGAAGCTTTCTTT. Translated: CASSSKNMNTEAFF.